Listed below are T cell receptor beta chains from one sample, sequenced in a study of response to subunit inactivated influenza vaccine. TCRdb fed the RT-PCR reads into MiXCR, producing one record per CDR3 protein. The table shows 150,000 to 200,000 distinct CDR3 sequences, with under 13% occurring only once. This sample comprised non-naive T cells sorted from PBMCs, obtained more than 35 days after vaccination. The origin of the receptors is a man aged 50 or older who received an inactivated influenza vaccine. The CDR3 runs from the conserved cysteine through the conserved F or W. The D gene is left open where the match is weak. The size entry is marked missing in some rows and otherwise reads once, few, many or a size class.

clone size: many
V gene: TRBV5-1
J gene: TRBJ2-1
D gene: NA
CDR3 DNA: TGCGCCAGCAGCTCGGGGCCCTCCGGGTACAATGAGCAGTTCTTC
CDR3 protein: CASSSGPSGYNEQFF

clone size: few
V gene: TRBV12-3/TRBV12-4
J gene: TRBJ1-1
D gene: NA
CDR3 DNA: TGTGCCAGCAGGGTGATAGGGAGGGGTGAAGCTTTCTTT
CDR3 protein: CASRVIGRGEAFF

clone size: NA
V gene: TRBV11-3
J gene: TRBJ2-2
D gene: TRBD1
CDR3 DNA: TGTGCCAGCAGGAGGGACAGCAACACCGGGGAGCTGTTTTTT
CDR3 protein: CASRRDSNTGELFF

clone size: NA
V gene: TRBV7-8
J gene: TRBJ2-4
D gene: NA
CDR3 DNA: TGTGCCAGCAGCTTAGGGACTACCGGAAACATTCAGTACTTC
CDR3 protein: CASSLGTTGNIQYF

clone size: NA
V gene: TRBV27
J gene: TRBJ1-3
D gene: NA
CDR3 DNA: TGTGCCAGCAGTTTATCCCGGGGTTCGGGAAACACCATATATTTT
CDR3 protein: CASSLSRGSGNTIYF

clone size: many
V gene: TRBV5-1
J gene: TRBJ2-7
D gene: NA
CDR3 DNA: TGCGCCAGCAGCTTGCGGTCGGGGGGCTCTTCAACCTACGAGCAGTACTTC
CDR3 protein: CASSLRSGGSSTYEQYF

clone size: NA
V gene: TRBV28
J gene: TRBJ2-7
D gene: TRBD1
CDR3 DNA: TGTGCCAGCAGGTTGGACAGGATGGCCTACGAGCAGTACTTC
CDR3 protein: CASRLDRMAYEQYF

clone size: NA
V gene: TRBV6-2/TRBV6-3
J gene: TRBJ1-1
D gene: NA
CDR3 DNA: TGTGCCAGCACCCGACCGCGAGGGGCCGCGGAAGCTTTCTTT
CDR3 protein: CASTRPRGAAEAFF

clone size: many
V gene: TRBV5-1
J gene: TRBJ2-3
D gene: TRBD2
CDR3 DNA: TGCGCCAGCAGCGTCGGGACTAGCGGGAGTACAGATACGCAGTATTTT
CDR3 protein: CASSVGTSGSTDTQYF

clone size: NA
V gene: TRBV7-2
J gene: TRBJ2-5
D gene: TRBD2
CDR3 DNA: TGTGCCAGCAGCTTACCGGGAGGTCCCCAAGAGACCCAGTACTTC
CDR3 protein: CASSLPGGPQETQYF

clone size: NA
V gene: TRBV9
J gene: TRBJ2-5
D gene: TRBD2
CDR3 DNA: TGTGCCAGCAGCCAAGGAGGGACTACAACGTACCAAGAGACCCAGTACTTC
CDR3 protein: CASSQGGTTTYQETQYF

clone size: few
V gene: TRBV20-1
J gene: TRBJ1-5
D gene: TRBD1
CDR3 DNA: TGCAGTGCTCTAGAGACAGGGGTATTCGGCAATCAGCCCCAGCATTTT
CDR3 protein: CSALETGVFGNQPQHF

clone size: few
V gene: TRBV7-2
J gene: TRBJ2-3
D gene: TRBD2
CDR3 DNA: TGTGCCAGCAGCTTAGGAAGTCTAGCGGCCTTGAATACGCAGTATTTT
CDR3 protein: CASSLGSLAALNTQYF

clone size: NA
V gene: TRBV9
J gene: TRBJ1-1
D gene: NA
CDR3 DNA: TGTGCCAGCAGCGTAGTGGCGGTCGGCCTGAAGCTTTTCTTT
CDR3 protein: CASSVVAVGLKLFF

clone size: few
V gene: TRBV20-1
J gene: TRBJ2-7
D gene: TRBD1
CDR3 DNA: TGCAGTGCTAGAGATTCCGGGACAGGGGGCATCGAGCAGTACTTC
CDR3 protein: CSARDSGTGGIEQYF

clone size: many
V gene: TRBV20-1
J gene: TRBJ2-3
D gene: TRBD2
CDR3 DNA: TGCAGTGCGCAGGGGGGACTAGCGGGGGGGCCGCAGTATTTT
CDR3 protein: CSAQGGLAGGPQYF

clone size: many
V gene: TRBV20-1
J gene: TRBJ1-1
D gene: TRBD1
CDR3 DNA: TGCAGTGCTATATCAGGGGGATTGAACACTGAAGCTTTCTTT
CDR3 protein: CSAISGGLNTEAFF

clone size: NA
V gene: TRBV28
J gene: TRBJ1-4
D gene: NA
CDR3 DNA: TGTGCCAGCAGTTTTGGAGGGGGAGGTAATGAAAAACTGTTTTTT
CDR3 protein: CASSFGGGGNEKLFF

clone size: few
V gene: TRBV5-1
J gene: TRBJ2-7
D gene: NA
CDR3 DNA: TGCGCCAGCAGCTTGGCGCACAGCAGCTACGAGCAGTACTTC
CDR3 protein: CASSLAHSSYEQYF

clone size: NA
V gene: TRBV28
J gene: TRBJ2-7
D gene: TRBD2
CDR3 DNA: TGTGCCAGCAATTACGGGGGGACTAGTTGGGGTGAGCAGTACTTC
CDR3 protein: CASNYGGTSWGEQYF

clone size: NA
V gene: TRBV11-2
J gene: TRBJ2-7
D gene: NA
CDR3 DNA: TGTGCCAGCAGCTTTAGGTTGTGGGCGAACTACGAGCAGTACTTC
CDR3 protein: CASSFRLWANYEQYF

clone size: NA
V gene: TRBV28
J gene: TRBJ2-7
D gene: NA
CDR3 DNA: TGTGCCAGCAGTTTCCCATTACTAGGCGGCGAGCAGTACTTC
CDR3 protein: CASSFPLLGGEQYF

clone size: NA
V gene: TRBV11-2
J gene: TRBJ1-1
D gene: NA
CDR3 DNA: TGTGCCAGCAGCCGTAACAAGCTGGCTTTCTTT
CDR3 protein: CASSRNKLAFF

clone size: few
V gene: TRBV7-8
J gene: TRBJ2-5
D gene: TRBD2
CDR3 DNA: TGTGCCAGCAGCTTGGGTAGCGGGACCTTCCGGAAAGAGACCCAGTACTTC
CDR3 protein: CASSLGSGTFRKETQYF

clone size: many
V gene: TRBV20-1
J gene: TRBJ2-1
D gene: NA
CDR3 DNA: TGCAGTGCTCAACCCCTTTCCAGCTCCTACAATGAGCAGTTCTTC
CDR3 protein: CSAQPLSSSYNEQFF

clone size: few
V gene: TRBV20-1
J gene: TRBJ1-4
D gene: NA
CDR3 DNA: TGCAGTGCTCCCAAGTCGGGGGAAAAACTGTTTTTT
CDR3 protein: CSAPKSGEKLFF

clone size: NA
V gene: TRBV10-3
J gene: TRBJ1-2
D gene: NA
CDR3 DNA: TGTGCCATCAGCCGGGACATATTATTTTATGGCTACACCTTC
CDR3 protein: CAISRDILFYGYTF

clone size: many
V gene: TRBV7-9
J gene: TRBJ2-1
D gene: TRBD2
CDR3 DNA: TGTGCCAGCAGCTTACTAGCGGGGGGCCCGATCGATGAGCAGTTCTTC
CDR3 protein: CASSLLAGGPIDEQFF

clone size: many
V gene: TRBV5-1
J gene: TRBJ2-7
D gene: TRBD1
CDR3 DNA: TGCGCCAGCAGCCAATCCGACAGGGGCGAGCAGTACTTC
CDR3 protein: CASSQSDRGEQYF

clone size: many
V gene: TRBV5-5
J gene: TRBJ2-7
D gene: NA
CDR3 DNA: TGTGCCAGCAGCTTGGTCGCAGGGCCCACAGGGGAGCAGTACTTC
CDR3 protein: CASSLVAGPTGEQYF

clone size: NA
V gene: TRBV5-1
J gene: TRBJ2-5
D gene: NA
CDR3 DNA: TGCGCCAGCAGCTTGTGGGGTGGCCGGGAGACCCAGTACTTC
CDR3 protein: CASSLWGGRETQYF

clone size: few
V gene: TRBV7-9
J gene: TRBJ2-7
D gene: NA
CDR3 DNA: TGTGCCAGCAGCTTAGCCGCGGCGGCTGCCTACGAGCAGTACTTC
CDR3 protein: CASSLAAAAAYEQYF

clone size: NA
V gene: TRBV3-1
J gene: TRBJ1-4
D gene: NA
CDR3 DNA: TGTGCCAGCAGCCCCCAACATCGGGGCGAAAAACTGTTTTTT
CDR3 protein: CASSPQHRGEKLFF

clone size: NA
V gene: TRBV5-1
J gene: TRBJ2-5
D gene: NA
CDR3 DNA: TGCGCCAGCACCCCCGGGGCGGGGTTCTCCCAAGAGACCCAGTACTTC
CDR3 protein: CASTPGAGFSQETQYF

clone size: NA
V gene: TRBV28
J gene: TRBJ2-5
D gene: NA
CDR3 DNA: TGTGCCAGCAGATTTACCGGGGGGACAAGAGAGGCCCAGTACTTC
CDR3 protein: CASRFTGGTREAQYF

clone size: few
V gene: TRBV24-1
J gene: TRBJ2-1
D gene: TRBD2
CDR3 DNA: TGTGCCACCAGTGATTCCGGGACTAGCTTCGACAATGAGCAGTTCTTC
CDR3 protein: CATSDSGTSFDNEQFF

clone size: many
V gene: TRBV28
J gene: TRBJ2-1
D gene: TRBD2
CDR3 DNA: TGTGCCAGCAGTTTCCCCGGGACTAGCGGGAGGGCCTATGACAATGAGCAGTTCTTC
CDR3 protein: CASSFPGTSGRAYDNEQFF

clone size: NA
V gene: TRBV2
J gene: TRBJ2-7
D gene: TRBD2
CDR3 DNA: TGTGCCAGCAGAGTACGACTAGCGGTCAACGAGCAGTACTTC
CDR3 protein: CASRVRLAVNEQYF

clone size: few
V gene: TRBV7-2
J gene: TRBJ2-5
D gene: TRBD1
CDR3 DNA: TGTGCCAGCAGCTTAGGCGGACAGGGCCAGTACTTC
CDR3 protein: CASSLGGQGQYF

clone size: many
V gene: TRBV30
J gene: TRBJ1-5
D gene: TRBD1
CDR3 DNA: TGTGCCTGGAGTGTACAGGGGAATCAGCCCCAGCATTTT
CDR3 protein: CAWSVQGNQPQHF

clone size: NA
V gene: TRBV30
J gene: TRBJ2-3
D gene: TRBD1
CDR3 DNA: TGTGCCTGGGGGAGAGGGGGCATGGCAGATACGCAGTATTTT
CDR3 protein: CAWGRGGMADTQYF

clone size: once
V gene: TRBV27
J gene: TRBJ2-7
D gene: NA
CDR3 DNA: TGTGCCAGTAGAATCGCTCCGGGACGGGGCTACGAGCAGTACTTC
CDR3 protein: CASRIAPGRGYEQYF

clone size: many
V gene: TRBV25-1
J gene: TRBJ1-1
D gene: NA
CDR3 DNA: TGTGCCAGCAGTGAATACGGGTCAGCCACTGAAGCTTTCTTT
CDR3 protein: CASSEYGSATEAFF

clone size: NA
V gene: TRBV6-2/TRBV6-3
J gene: TRBJ1-4
D gene: NA
CDR3 DNA: TGTGCCAGCAGACGAGGGACGGACGAGAAACTGTTTTTT
CDR3 protein: CASRRGTDEKLFF

clone size: few
V gene: TRBV6-5
J gene: TRBJ2-7
D gene: TRBD2
CDR3 DNA: TGTGCCAGCAGTTATGCGGGGGGGCTGGAATACGAGCAGTACTTC
CDR3 protein: CASSYAGGLEYEQYF